The present TCR beta chain was sequenced within a study of shared clonotypes between healthy human individuals. Regarding the study as a whole: Shared clonotypes across all four donors exceeded non-shared ones in generation probability.

Naive-designated CD8 cells lacked CD45RO, were positively enriched for CCR7, and omitted terminally differentiated effector memory CD45RA+ cells. Recent vaccinations or acute infections were absent in the healthy HIV-negative adult donors. Genomic DNA belonging to each subset was distributed in equal measure over several immunoSEQ plates. On sorted subsets, replicate PCRs used approximately 200 ng DNA, or some 28,000 T cell genomes. Clones were sequenced by immunoSEQ multiplex PCR, and TCRdb holds only the in-frame ones, with some missing. The sample has about 2.1 million clones, roughly 95% seen once; the top ten hold more than 1.5%. On this clone itself: Its target is unknown.

The sample comprised naive CD8+ T cells from PBMCs. The receptor was isolated from a man younger than 35 in good health. Some clones in this sample may be carry-over from other donors' samples.

CDR3 DNA sequence: TGTGCCAGCAGTCTCGGACAGCCCAATGAGCAGTTCTTC. Protein product: CASSLGQPNEQFF. The chain is built from TRBV27 and TRBJ2-1, with a possible D match to TRBD1 (6 bases). Germline V lookup: CDR1 MNHEY, CDR2 SMNVEV (reference sequence). The CDR3 loop spans 13 amino acids. Trimming shortened V by 5 bases and J by 6 bases, and 11 bases separated the two germline ends.